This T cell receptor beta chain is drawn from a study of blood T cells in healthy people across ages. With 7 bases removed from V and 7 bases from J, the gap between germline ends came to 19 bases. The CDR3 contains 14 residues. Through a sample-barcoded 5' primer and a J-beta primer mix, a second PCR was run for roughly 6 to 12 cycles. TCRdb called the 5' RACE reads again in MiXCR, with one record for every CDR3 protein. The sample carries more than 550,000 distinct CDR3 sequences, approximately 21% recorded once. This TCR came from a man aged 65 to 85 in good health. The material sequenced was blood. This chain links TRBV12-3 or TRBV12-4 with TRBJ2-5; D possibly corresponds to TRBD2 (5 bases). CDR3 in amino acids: CASTPSRGAGTQYF. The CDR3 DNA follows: TGTGCCAGCACCCCAAGTCGGGGTGCGGGGACCCAGTACTTC.